This T cell receptor beta chain was sequenced in a study of blood T cell repertoires in COVID-19. Study information: From T cells, B-cell-depleted T cells, or PBMCs came the material, which was cDNA or gDNA.

The CDR3 is 14 amino acids. With 8 bases removed from V and 7 bases from J, the gap between germline ends came to 20 bases. The germline gives CDR1 SGHDN, CDR2 FVKESK. Authors' data handling: It was from reference gene primer amplification that nucleated cell counts were estimated. The assay was immunoSEQ multiplex PCR, and TCRdb's table has in-frame clones only and misses some. The V and J calls and clone size were taken over from that table, and D and trimming were inferred from the DNA. The sample has about 120,000 clones, more than 80% seen once. The chain uses TRBV14 and TRBJ2-5, with D possibly TRBD2 on 5 matching bases. The clonotype comes from a human donor in a cohort sampled during active COVID-19. The source material was peripheral blood. The CDR3 DNA is TGTGCCAGCGCTCGGGGATACTTAGGATCGACCCAGTACTTC. Amino acids: CASARGYLGSTQYF.